This TCR beta chain originates from a study of CD4 T cell repertoires in COVID-19. Details on this clone: Its antigen is still unknown.

The memory T cells were sequenced right after ex vivo isolation, without culture. Overall study findings and caveats: Some SARS-CoV-2 clonotypes, between 7 and 25%, recurred in SARS-CoV and/or HKU1 cultures. Suggested intraclonal diversification: top SARS-CoV-2-reactive clonotypes appeared in two or three memory subsets.

The CDR3 has 15 amino acids. Germline V gives CDR1 LGHNA, CDR2 YNFKEQ. V shed 4 bases, J shed 1 base, and the junction held 5 bases outside the gene matches. TCRdb keeps only in-frame clones here, not all; method: immunoSEQ multiplex PCR. The top ten hold about 2% of the sample, which has thousands of clones, around four fifths seen once. The sequence derives from a human donor who had COVID-19. The chain joins TRBV4-2 to TRBJ2-5, with 8 bases aligning to TRBD2. The material sequenced was effector memory CD4+ T cells from blood, taken before the COVID-19 pandemic. CDR3 DNA sequence: TGTGCCAGCAGCCGATTTAGCGGGGCCCAAGAGACCCAGTACTTC. Protein: CASSRFSGAQETQYF.